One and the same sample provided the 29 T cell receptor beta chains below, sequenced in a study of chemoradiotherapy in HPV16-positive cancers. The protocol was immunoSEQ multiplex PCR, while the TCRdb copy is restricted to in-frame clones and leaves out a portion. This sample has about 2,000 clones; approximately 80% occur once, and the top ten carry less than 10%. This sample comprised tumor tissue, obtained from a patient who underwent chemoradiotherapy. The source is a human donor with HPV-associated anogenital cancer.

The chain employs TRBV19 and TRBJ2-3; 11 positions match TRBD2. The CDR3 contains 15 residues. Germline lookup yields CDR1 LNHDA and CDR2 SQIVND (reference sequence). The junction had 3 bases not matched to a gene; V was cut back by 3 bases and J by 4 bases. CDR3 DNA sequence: TGTGCCAGTAGTATTAGCGGGAGGGCCGCAGATACGCAGTATTTT. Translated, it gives CASSISGRAADTQYF.

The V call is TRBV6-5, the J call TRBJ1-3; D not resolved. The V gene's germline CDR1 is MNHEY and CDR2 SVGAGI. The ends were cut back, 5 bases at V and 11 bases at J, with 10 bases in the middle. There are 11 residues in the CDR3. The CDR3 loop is CASSIGRAIYF. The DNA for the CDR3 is TGTGCCAGCAGTATCGGGAGAGCCATATATTTT.

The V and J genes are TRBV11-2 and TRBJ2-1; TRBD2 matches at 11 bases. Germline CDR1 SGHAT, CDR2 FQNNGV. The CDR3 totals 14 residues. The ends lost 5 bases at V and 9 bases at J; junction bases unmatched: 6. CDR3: CASSVTSGRAEQFF. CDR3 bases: TGTGCCAGCAGCGTTACTAGCGGGAGAGCTGAGCAGTTCTTC.

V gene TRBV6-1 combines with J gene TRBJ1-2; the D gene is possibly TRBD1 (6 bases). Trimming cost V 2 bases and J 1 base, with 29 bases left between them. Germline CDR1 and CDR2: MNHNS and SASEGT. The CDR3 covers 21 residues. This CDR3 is CASSEPLGGPLDRIFNYGYTF. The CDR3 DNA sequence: TGTGCCAGCAGTGAACCCTTGGGGGGGCCGTTAGACAGGATTTTTAACTATGGCTACACCTTC.

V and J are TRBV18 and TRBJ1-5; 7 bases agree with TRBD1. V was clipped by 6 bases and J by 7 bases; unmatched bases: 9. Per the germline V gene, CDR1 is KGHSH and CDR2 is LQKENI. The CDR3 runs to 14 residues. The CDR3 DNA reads TGTGCCAGCTCGCTAGGAACAGGGGAACAGCCCCAGCATTTT. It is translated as CASSLGTGEQPQHF.

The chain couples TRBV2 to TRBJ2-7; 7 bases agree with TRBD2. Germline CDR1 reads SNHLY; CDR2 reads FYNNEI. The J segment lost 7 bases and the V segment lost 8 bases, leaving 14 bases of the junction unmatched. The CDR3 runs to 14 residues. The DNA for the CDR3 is TGTGCCAGCCCGCTGAGGACTAGGGCCCTGGAGCAGTACTTC. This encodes CASPLRTRALEQYF.

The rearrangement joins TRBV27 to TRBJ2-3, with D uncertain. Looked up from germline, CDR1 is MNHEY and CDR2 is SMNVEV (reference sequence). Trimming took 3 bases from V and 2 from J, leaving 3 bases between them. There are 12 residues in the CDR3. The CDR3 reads CASSFYTDTQYF. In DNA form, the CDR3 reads TGTGCCAGCAGTTTCTACACAGATACGCAGTATTTT.

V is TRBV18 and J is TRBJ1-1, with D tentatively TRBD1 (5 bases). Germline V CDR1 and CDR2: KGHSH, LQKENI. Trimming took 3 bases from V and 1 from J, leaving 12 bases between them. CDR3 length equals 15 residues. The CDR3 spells CASSPQGPGNTEAFF. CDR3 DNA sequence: TGTGCCAGCTCACCCCAGGGACCCGGGAACACTGAAGCTTTCTTT. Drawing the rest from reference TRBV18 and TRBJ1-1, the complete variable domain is NAGVMQNPRHLVRRRGQEARLRCSPMKGHSHVYWYRQLPEEGLKFMVYLQKENIIDESGMPKERFSAEFPKEGPSILRIQQVVRGDSAAYFCASSPQGPGNTEAFFGQGTRLTVV.

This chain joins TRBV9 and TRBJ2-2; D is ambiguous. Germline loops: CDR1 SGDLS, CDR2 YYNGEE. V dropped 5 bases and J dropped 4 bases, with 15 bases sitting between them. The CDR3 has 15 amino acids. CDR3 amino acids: CASSFSAAFTGELFF. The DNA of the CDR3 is TGTGCCAGCAGTTTTTCGGCTGCTTTCACCGGGGAGCTGTTTTTT.

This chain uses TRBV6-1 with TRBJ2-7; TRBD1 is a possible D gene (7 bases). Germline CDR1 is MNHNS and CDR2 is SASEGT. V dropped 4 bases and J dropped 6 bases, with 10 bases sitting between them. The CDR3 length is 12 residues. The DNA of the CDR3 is TGTGCCAGCAGTGTCCAGGGGGGCGAGCAGTACTTC. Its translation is CASSVQGGEQYF.

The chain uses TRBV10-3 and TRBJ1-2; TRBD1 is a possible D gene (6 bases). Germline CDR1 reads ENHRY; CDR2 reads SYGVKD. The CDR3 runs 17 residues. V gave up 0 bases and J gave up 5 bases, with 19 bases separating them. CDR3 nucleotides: TGTGCCATCAGTGAGTCGATGACGACAGGCCGAAGTTATGGCTACACCTTC. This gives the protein CAISESMTTGRSYGYTF.

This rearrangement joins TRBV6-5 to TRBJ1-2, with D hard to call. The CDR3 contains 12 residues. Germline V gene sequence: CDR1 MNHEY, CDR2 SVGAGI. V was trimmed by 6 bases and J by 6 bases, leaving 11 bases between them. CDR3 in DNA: TGTGCCAGCAGCTCCAATTCCGATGGCTACACCTTC. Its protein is CASSSNSDGYTF.

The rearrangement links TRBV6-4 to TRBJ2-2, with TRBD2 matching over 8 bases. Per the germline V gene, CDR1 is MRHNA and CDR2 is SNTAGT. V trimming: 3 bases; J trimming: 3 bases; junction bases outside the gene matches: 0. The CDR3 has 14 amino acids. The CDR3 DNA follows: TGTGCCAGCAGTGAAGCGGGAGACACCGGGGAGCTGTTTTTT. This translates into CASSEAGDTGELFF.

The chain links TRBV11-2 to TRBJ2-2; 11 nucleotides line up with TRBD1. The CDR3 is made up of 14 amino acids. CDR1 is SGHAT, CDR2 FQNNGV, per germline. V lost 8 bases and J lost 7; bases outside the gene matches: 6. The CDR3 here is CASSRTGGFGELFF. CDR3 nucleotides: TGTGCCAGCTCCCGGACAGGGGGCTTCGGGGAGCTGTTTTTT.

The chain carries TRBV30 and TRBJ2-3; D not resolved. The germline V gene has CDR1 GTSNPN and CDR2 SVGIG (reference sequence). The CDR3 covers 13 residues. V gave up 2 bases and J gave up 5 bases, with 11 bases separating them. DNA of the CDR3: TGTGCCTGGAGTTTACGGGCTGGAGATACGCAGTATTTT. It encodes CAWSLRAGDTQYF.

The CDR3 DNA sequence: TGCGCCAGCAGCCCCTACTGGACTAGCGGGAGCTACGAGCAGTACTTC. Encoded protein: CASSPYWTSGSYEQYF. The chain uses TRBV4-1 and TRBJ2-7, with TRBD2 identical over 13 bases. CDR3 length equals 16 residues. Germline V lookup: CDR1 MGHRA, CDR2 YSYEKL. V lost 4 bases, J lost 3 bases, and 6 bases stayed unmatched.

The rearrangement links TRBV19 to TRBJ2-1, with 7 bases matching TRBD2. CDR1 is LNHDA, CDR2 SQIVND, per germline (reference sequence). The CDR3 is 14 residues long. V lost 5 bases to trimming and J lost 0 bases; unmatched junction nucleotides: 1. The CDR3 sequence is CASSGLDSYNEQFF. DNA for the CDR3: TGTGCCAGTAGTGGACTAGACTCCTACAATGAGCAGTTCTTC.

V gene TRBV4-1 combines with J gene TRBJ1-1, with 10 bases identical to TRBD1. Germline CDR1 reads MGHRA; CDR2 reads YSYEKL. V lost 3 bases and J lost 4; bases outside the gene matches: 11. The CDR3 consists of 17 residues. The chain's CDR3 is CASSQPDRGRAGTEAFF. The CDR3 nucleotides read TGCGCCAGCAGCCAGCCCGACAGGGGGCGGGCTGGCACTGAAGCTTTCTTT.

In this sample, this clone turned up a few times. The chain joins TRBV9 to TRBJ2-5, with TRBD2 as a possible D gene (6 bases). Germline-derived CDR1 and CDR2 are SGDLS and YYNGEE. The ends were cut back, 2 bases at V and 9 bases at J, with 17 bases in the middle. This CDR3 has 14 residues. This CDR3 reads CASSVGPEGLAQYF. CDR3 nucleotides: TGTGCCAGCAGCGTGGGACCGGAGGGATTGGCCCAGTACTTC.

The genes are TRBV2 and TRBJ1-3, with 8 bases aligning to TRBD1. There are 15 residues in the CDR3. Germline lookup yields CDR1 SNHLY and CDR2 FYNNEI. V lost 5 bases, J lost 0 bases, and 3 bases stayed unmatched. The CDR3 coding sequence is TGTGCCAGCAGTCCCGGGACAGGCTCTGGAAACACCATATATTTT. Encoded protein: CASSPGTGSGNTIYF. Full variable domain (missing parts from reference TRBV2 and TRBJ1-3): EPEVTQTPSHQVTQMGQEVILRCVPISNHLYFYWYRQILGQKVEFLVSFYNNEISEKSEIFDDQFSVERPDGSNFTLKIRSTKLEDSAMYFCASSPGTGSGNTIYFGEGSWLTVV.

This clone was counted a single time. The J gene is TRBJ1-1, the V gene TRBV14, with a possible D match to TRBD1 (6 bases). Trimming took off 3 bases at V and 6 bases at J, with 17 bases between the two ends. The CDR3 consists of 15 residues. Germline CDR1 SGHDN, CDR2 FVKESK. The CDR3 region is CASSQIAQGRAEAFF. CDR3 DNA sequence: TGTGCCAGCAGCCAGATCGCCCAGGGGAGGGCTGAAGCTTTCTTT.

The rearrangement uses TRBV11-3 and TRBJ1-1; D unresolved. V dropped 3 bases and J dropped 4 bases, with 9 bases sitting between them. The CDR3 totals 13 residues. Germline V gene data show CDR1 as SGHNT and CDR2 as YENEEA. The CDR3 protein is CASSFPPLTEAFF. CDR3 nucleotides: TGTGCCAGCAGCTTCCCCCCCCTCACTGAAGCTTTCTTT.

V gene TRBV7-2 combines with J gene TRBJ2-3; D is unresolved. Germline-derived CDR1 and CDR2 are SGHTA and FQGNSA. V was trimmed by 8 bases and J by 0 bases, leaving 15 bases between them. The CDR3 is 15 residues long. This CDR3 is CASGKGYLSTDTQYF. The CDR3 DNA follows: TGTGCCAGCGGAAAGGGTTACTTAAGCACAGATACGCAGTATTTT.

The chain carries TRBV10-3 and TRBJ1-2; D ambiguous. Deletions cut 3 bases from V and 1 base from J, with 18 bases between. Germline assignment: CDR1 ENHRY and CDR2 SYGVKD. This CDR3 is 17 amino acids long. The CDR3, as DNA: TGTGCCATCAGTGATGAACTTAGAGGAGCGATTAACTATGGCTACACCTTC. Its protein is CAISDELRGAINYGYTF.

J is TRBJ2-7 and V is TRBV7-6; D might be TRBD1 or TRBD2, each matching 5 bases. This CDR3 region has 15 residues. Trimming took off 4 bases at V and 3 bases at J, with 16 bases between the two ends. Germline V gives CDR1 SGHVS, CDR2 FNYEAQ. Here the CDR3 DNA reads TGTGCCAGCAGCTGGGACGTCTCTAAGCACTACGAGCAGTACTTC. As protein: CASSWDVSKHYEQYF.

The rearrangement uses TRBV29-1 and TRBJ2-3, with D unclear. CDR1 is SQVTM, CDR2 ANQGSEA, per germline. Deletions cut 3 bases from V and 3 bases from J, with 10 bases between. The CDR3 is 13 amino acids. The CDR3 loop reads CSVDGQRTDTQYF. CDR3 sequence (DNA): TGCAGCGTTGATGGTCAGAGAACAGATACGCAGTATTTT.

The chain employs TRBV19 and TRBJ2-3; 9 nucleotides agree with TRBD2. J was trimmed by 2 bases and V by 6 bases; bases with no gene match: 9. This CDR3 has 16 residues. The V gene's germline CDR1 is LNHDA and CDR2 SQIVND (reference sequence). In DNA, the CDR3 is TGTGCCAGTAGCCCGGGACTAGCCTTGTTCACAGATACGCAGTATTTT. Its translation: CASSPGLALFTDTQYF.

The CDR3 nucleotides are TGTGCCAGCCGGGGACAGGGAAAGGGCGAGCAGTACTTC. Its translation: CASRGQGKGEQYF. This chain uses TRBV6-5 with TRBJ2-7, with 9 bases that match TRBD1. The CDR3 is made up of 13 amino acids. CDR1 is MNHEY, CDR2 SVGAGI, per germline. J gave up 6 bases and V 8 bases, and 8 bases lay outside the gene matches.

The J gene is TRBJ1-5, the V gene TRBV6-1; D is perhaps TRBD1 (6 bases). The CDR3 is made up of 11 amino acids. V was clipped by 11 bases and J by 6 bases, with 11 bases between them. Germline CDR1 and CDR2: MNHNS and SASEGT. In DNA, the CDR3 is TGTGCCGGAGGGGGGATTCAGCCCCAGCATTTT. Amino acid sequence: CAGGGIQPQHF.